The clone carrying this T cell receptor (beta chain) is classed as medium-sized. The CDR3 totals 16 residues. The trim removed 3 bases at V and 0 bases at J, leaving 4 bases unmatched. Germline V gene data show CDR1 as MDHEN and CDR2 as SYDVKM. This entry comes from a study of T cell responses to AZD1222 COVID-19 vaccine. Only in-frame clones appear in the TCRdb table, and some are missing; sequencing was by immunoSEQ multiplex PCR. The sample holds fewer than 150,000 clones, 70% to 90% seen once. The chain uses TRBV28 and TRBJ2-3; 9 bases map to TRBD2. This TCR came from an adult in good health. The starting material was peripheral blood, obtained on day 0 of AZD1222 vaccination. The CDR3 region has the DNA TGTGCCAGCAGTTTTCGCGGGAGGGGTAGCACAGATACGCAGTATTTT. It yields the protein CASSFRGRGSTDTQYF.